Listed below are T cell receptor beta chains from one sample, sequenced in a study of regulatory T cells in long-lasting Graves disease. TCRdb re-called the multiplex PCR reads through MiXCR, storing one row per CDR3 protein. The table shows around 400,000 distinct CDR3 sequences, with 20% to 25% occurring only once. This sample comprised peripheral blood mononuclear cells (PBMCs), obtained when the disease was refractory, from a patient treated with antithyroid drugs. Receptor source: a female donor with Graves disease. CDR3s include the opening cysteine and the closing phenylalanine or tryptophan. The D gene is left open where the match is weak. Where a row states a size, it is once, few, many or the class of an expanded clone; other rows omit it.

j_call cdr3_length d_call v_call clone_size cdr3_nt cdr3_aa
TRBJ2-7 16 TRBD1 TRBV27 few TGTGCCAGCAGCGACCTCCGTCGAGGACAGGGCTACGAGCAGTACTTC CASSDLRRGQGYEQYF
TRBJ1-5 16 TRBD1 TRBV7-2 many TGTGCCAGCAGCTTAATTGGACAGGGGGCGTTTCAGCCCCAGCATTTT CASSLIGQGAFQPQHF
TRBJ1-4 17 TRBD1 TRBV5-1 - TGCGCCAGCAGCTTGGGTGACAGGGGGCGTGCTAATGAAAAACTGTTTTTT CASSLGDRGRANEKLFF
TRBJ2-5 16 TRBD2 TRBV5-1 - TGCGCCAGCAGCACCGGACTAGCGGGAGGTGTGGAGACCCAGTACTTC CASSTGLAGGVETQYF
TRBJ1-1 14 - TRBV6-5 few TGTGCCAGCAGTTACTCAAGCGTCGGCACTGAAGCTTTCTTT CASSYSSVGTEAFF
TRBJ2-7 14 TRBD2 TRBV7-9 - TGTGCCAGCAGCCTGGCGGGAGCATACACCGAGCAGTACTTC CASSLAGAYTEQYF
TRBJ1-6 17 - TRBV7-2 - TGTGCCAGCAGCCGTCGGACATCTGGCTCCTATAATTCACCCCTCCACTTT CASSRRTSGSYNSPLHF
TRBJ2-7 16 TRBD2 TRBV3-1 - TGTGCCAGCAGCCAAGGGACTAGCGGGGGTACCTACGAGCAGTACTTC CASSQGTSGGTYEQYF
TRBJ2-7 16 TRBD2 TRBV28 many TGTGCCAGCAGTTTGCCCACTAGCGGGAGCAGATACGAGCAGTACTTC CASSLPTSGSRYEQYF
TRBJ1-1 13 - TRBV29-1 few TGCAGCGTGAGGGGGGTTTTGAACACTGAAGCTTTCTTT CSVRGVLNTEAFF
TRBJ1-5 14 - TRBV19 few TGTGCCAGTAGTATGCAGGGTAGCAATCAGCCCCAGCATTTT CASSMQGSNQPQHF
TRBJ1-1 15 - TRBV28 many TGTGCCAGCAGTTTCAGCGGCAGGATGAACACTGAAGCTTTCTTT CASSFSGRMNTEAFF
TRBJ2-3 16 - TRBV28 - TGTGCCAGCAGCCCAAGGGTGGGACGTCTGGGCGATACGCAGTATTTT CASSPRVGRLGDTQYF
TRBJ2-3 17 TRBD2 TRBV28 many TGTGCCAGCAGTTTCCAAGGGCTAGCGGGAGGGTCAGATACGCAGTATTTT CASSFQGLAGGSDTQYF
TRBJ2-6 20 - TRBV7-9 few TGTGCCAGCAGCTTAGACCCGATGGGTCTATATTCCTCTGGGGCCAACGTCCTGACTTTC CASSLDPMGLYSSGANVLTF
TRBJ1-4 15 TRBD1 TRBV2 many TGTGCCAGCAGTCCAGGACAGGGTCGGAGTGAAAAACTGTTTTTT CASSPGQGRSEKLFF
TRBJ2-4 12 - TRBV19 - TGTGCCAGTAGTAGGCCTAGAGGAGATCAGTACTTC CASSRPRGDQYF
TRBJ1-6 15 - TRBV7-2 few TGTGCCAGCAGCTTTGGGTGGCATGGTCGCTCACCCCTCCACTTT CASSFGWHGRSPLHF
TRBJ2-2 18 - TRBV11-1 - TGTGCCAGCAGCTTAGCGGGCAGGGACGCGGCGAACACCGGGGAGCTGTTTTTT CASSLAGRDAANTGELFF
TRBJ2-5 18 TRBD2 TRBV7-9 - TGTGCCAGCAGCCTTCGAACGACTAGCGGGAGGGGCTCAGAGACCCAGTACTTC CASSLRTTSGRGSETQYF
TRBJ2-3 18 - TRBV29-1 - TGCAGCGTTGAAGATCTTAGGGGGTCCTTAACTAGCACAGATACGCAGTATTTT CSVEDLRGSLTSTDTQYF
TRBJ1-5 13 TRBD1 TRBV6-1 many TGTGCCAGCAACTCAGGGGGCCGGCAGCCCCAGCATTTT CASNSGGRQPQHF
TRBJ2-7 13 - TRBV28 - TGTGCCAGCAGTTCTAGCGACTACTACGAGCAGTACTTC CASSSSDYYEQYF
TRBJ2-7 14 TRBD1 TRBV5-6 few TGTGCCAGCAGCTTGGCCCGACAGGGTTCCGAGCAGTACTTC CASSLARQGSEQYF
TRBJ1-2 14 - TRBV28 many TGTGCCAGCAGACACCAGGGAACTAACTATGGCTACACCTTC CASRHQGTNYGYTF
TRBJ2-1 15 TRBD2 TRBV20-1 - TGCAGTGCTAGAATCTCGCTAGCGGGGTACAATGAGCAGTTCTTC CSARISLAGYNEQFF